Below are 10 T cell receptor beta chains sequenced from a single sample in a study of cytomegalovirus exposure and HLA in healthy donors (dated by TCRdb to 2016 to 2017). The library came from the immunoSEQ multiplex PCR assay. For the multiplex PCR, a mixture combining 60 forward primers for TCR Vbeta segments and 13 reverse primers for TCR Jbeta segments was used. TCRdb carries this immuneACCESS record with in-frame sequences only. Its versions omit some clonotypes, under half of them owing to an unresolved V gene in the studies checked, with the rest unexplained. Across this sample there are more than 100,000 clones, with around 65% seen only once. The ten biggest clones cover approximately 1.4% of the sample. Specimen: PBMCs. The receptors were gathered from a man aged 18 to 35 in good health and CMV-seronegative.

The chain joins TRBV7-9 to TRBJ2-1, with 9 bases lining up with TRBD2. V dropped 5 bases and J dropped 5; count of bases not matched to a gene: 10. The CDR3 covers 16 residues. CDR1 is SEHNR and CDR2 is FQNEAQ in the germline V gene (reference sequence). The CDR3 DNA reads as TGTGCCAGCAGCCTCGGGGGGGCTAGCGGGGACAATGAGCAGTTCTTC. This gives the protein CASSLGGASGDNEQFF.

This clone was detected a few times. This chain links TRBV2 with TRBJ2-3; 9 positions agree with TRBD2. V was pared by 0 bases and J by 10 bases, with 2 bases of the junction left unmatched. The CDR3 covers 13 residues. From germline, CDR1 is SNHLY and CDR2 FYNNEI. CDR3 DNA sequence: TGTGCCAGCAGTGAAGCGCGGGGGGGTGCGCAGTATTTT. Amino acids: CASSEARGGAQYF. The full variable domain, rest sourced from reference TRBV2 and TRBJ2-3, is EPEVTQTPSHQVTQMGQEVILRCVPISNHLYFYWYRQILGQKVEFLVSFYNNEISEKSEIFDDQFSVERPDGSNFTLKIRSTKLEDSAMYFCASSEARGGAQYFGPGTRLTVL.

This clone has more than one count but fewer than ten. This chain connects TRBV5-1 to TRBJ2-2; D gene ambiguous. CDR1 and CDR2 from the germline V gene are SGHRS and YFSETQ. This CDR3 has 14 amino acids. V was clipped by 0 bases and J by 4 bases, with 7 bases between them. The CDR3 loop reads CASSLVGTTGELFF. The CDR3 DNA reads as TGCGCCAGCAGCTTGGTGGGCACCACCGGGGAGCTGTTTTTT. Together with reference TRBV5-1 and TRBJ2-2, the CDR3 gives the full variable domain: KAGVTQTPRYLIKTRGQQVTLSCSPISGHRSVSWYQQTPGQGLQFLFEYFSETQRNKGNFPGRFSGRQFSNSRSEMNVSTLELGDSALYLCASSLVGTTGELFFGEGSRLTVL.

J is TRBJ1-4 and V is TRBV6-6, with unresolved D. The V and J ends lost 11 bases and 0 bases respectively, with 13 bases between them. CDR3 size: 14 residues. From germline, CDR1 is MNHNY and CDR2 SVGAGI (reference sequence). The CDR3 sequence: CAVRKPATNEKLFF. The CDR3 bases are TGTGCCGTCAGGAAACCGGCAACTAATGAAAAACTGTTTTTT.

The chain joins TRBV7-2 to TRBJ2-1; tentatively, D is TRBD2 (6 bases). Germline-derived CDR1 and CDR2 are SGHTA and FQGNSA. The CDR3 sequence is 15 residues long. Trimming took 1 base from V and 2 from J, leaving 9 bases between them. The CDR3 region is CASSLEGLPYNEQFF. Here the CDR3 DNA reads TGTGCCAGCAGCTTAGAGGGACTTCCCTACAATGAGCAGTTCTTC.

The chain is built from TRBV6-6 and TRBJ1-1; 7 nucleotides match TRBD1. Per germline, CDR1 MNHNY and CDR2 SVGAGI (reference sequence). The V segment lost 6 bases and the J segment 7 bases; nucleotides outside the gene matches: 11. The CDR3 has 14 amino acids. CDR3 protein: CASSNLLDRREAFF. In DNA form, the CDR3 reads TGTGCCAGCAGCAACTTATTGGACAGGCGTGAAGCTTTCTTT.

This clone was counted only a few times. The chain has TRBV28 and TRBJ1-5, with TRBD1 as a possible D gene (6 bases). Germline V gene data show CDR1 as MDHEN and CDR2 as SYDVKM. The CDR3 runs to 14 residues. V dropped 6 bases and J dropped 1 base, with 10 bases sitting between them. The CDR3 reads CASSRGGSNQPQHF. CDR3 nucleotides: TGTGCCAGCAGCAGGGGTGGGAGCAATCAGCCCCAGCATTTT.

This chain uses TRBV9 with TRBJ1-2, with 7 bases lining up with TRBD1. V dropped 4 bases and J dropped 4; count of bases not matched to a gene: 16. The CDR3 runs 17 residues. Germline V gene lookup returns CDR1 SGDLS and CDR2 YYNGEE. This chain's CDR3 is CASSLQTGAGGTYGYTF. DNA for the CDR3: TGTGCCAGCAGCCTCCAGACCGGGGCAGGGGGAACCTATGGCTACACCTTC.

The chain uses TRBV6-1 and TRBJ1-1; D perhaps matches TRBD1 (5 bases). The germline gives CDR1 MNHNS, CDR2 SASEGT. This CDR3 comprises 15 residues. V was trimmed by 7 bases and J by 3 bases, leaving 18 bases between them. The CDR3 protein is CASTIRQGPHTEAFF. CDR3 bases: TGTGCCAGCACCATCCGTCAGGGTCCGCACACTGAAGCTTTCTTT.

The rearrangement uses TRBV5-1 and TRBJ1-2; 7 bases are a match to TRBD1. The CDR3 is made up of 15 amino acids. J gave up 5 bases and V 4 bases, and 11 bases lay outside the gene matches. Germline V gene data show CDR1 as SGHRS and CDR2 as YFSETQ. The CDR3 protein is CASSLRQGVGYGYTF. CDR3 nucleotides: TGCGCCAGCAGCCTAAGACAGGGAGTAGGGTATGGCTACACCTTC.